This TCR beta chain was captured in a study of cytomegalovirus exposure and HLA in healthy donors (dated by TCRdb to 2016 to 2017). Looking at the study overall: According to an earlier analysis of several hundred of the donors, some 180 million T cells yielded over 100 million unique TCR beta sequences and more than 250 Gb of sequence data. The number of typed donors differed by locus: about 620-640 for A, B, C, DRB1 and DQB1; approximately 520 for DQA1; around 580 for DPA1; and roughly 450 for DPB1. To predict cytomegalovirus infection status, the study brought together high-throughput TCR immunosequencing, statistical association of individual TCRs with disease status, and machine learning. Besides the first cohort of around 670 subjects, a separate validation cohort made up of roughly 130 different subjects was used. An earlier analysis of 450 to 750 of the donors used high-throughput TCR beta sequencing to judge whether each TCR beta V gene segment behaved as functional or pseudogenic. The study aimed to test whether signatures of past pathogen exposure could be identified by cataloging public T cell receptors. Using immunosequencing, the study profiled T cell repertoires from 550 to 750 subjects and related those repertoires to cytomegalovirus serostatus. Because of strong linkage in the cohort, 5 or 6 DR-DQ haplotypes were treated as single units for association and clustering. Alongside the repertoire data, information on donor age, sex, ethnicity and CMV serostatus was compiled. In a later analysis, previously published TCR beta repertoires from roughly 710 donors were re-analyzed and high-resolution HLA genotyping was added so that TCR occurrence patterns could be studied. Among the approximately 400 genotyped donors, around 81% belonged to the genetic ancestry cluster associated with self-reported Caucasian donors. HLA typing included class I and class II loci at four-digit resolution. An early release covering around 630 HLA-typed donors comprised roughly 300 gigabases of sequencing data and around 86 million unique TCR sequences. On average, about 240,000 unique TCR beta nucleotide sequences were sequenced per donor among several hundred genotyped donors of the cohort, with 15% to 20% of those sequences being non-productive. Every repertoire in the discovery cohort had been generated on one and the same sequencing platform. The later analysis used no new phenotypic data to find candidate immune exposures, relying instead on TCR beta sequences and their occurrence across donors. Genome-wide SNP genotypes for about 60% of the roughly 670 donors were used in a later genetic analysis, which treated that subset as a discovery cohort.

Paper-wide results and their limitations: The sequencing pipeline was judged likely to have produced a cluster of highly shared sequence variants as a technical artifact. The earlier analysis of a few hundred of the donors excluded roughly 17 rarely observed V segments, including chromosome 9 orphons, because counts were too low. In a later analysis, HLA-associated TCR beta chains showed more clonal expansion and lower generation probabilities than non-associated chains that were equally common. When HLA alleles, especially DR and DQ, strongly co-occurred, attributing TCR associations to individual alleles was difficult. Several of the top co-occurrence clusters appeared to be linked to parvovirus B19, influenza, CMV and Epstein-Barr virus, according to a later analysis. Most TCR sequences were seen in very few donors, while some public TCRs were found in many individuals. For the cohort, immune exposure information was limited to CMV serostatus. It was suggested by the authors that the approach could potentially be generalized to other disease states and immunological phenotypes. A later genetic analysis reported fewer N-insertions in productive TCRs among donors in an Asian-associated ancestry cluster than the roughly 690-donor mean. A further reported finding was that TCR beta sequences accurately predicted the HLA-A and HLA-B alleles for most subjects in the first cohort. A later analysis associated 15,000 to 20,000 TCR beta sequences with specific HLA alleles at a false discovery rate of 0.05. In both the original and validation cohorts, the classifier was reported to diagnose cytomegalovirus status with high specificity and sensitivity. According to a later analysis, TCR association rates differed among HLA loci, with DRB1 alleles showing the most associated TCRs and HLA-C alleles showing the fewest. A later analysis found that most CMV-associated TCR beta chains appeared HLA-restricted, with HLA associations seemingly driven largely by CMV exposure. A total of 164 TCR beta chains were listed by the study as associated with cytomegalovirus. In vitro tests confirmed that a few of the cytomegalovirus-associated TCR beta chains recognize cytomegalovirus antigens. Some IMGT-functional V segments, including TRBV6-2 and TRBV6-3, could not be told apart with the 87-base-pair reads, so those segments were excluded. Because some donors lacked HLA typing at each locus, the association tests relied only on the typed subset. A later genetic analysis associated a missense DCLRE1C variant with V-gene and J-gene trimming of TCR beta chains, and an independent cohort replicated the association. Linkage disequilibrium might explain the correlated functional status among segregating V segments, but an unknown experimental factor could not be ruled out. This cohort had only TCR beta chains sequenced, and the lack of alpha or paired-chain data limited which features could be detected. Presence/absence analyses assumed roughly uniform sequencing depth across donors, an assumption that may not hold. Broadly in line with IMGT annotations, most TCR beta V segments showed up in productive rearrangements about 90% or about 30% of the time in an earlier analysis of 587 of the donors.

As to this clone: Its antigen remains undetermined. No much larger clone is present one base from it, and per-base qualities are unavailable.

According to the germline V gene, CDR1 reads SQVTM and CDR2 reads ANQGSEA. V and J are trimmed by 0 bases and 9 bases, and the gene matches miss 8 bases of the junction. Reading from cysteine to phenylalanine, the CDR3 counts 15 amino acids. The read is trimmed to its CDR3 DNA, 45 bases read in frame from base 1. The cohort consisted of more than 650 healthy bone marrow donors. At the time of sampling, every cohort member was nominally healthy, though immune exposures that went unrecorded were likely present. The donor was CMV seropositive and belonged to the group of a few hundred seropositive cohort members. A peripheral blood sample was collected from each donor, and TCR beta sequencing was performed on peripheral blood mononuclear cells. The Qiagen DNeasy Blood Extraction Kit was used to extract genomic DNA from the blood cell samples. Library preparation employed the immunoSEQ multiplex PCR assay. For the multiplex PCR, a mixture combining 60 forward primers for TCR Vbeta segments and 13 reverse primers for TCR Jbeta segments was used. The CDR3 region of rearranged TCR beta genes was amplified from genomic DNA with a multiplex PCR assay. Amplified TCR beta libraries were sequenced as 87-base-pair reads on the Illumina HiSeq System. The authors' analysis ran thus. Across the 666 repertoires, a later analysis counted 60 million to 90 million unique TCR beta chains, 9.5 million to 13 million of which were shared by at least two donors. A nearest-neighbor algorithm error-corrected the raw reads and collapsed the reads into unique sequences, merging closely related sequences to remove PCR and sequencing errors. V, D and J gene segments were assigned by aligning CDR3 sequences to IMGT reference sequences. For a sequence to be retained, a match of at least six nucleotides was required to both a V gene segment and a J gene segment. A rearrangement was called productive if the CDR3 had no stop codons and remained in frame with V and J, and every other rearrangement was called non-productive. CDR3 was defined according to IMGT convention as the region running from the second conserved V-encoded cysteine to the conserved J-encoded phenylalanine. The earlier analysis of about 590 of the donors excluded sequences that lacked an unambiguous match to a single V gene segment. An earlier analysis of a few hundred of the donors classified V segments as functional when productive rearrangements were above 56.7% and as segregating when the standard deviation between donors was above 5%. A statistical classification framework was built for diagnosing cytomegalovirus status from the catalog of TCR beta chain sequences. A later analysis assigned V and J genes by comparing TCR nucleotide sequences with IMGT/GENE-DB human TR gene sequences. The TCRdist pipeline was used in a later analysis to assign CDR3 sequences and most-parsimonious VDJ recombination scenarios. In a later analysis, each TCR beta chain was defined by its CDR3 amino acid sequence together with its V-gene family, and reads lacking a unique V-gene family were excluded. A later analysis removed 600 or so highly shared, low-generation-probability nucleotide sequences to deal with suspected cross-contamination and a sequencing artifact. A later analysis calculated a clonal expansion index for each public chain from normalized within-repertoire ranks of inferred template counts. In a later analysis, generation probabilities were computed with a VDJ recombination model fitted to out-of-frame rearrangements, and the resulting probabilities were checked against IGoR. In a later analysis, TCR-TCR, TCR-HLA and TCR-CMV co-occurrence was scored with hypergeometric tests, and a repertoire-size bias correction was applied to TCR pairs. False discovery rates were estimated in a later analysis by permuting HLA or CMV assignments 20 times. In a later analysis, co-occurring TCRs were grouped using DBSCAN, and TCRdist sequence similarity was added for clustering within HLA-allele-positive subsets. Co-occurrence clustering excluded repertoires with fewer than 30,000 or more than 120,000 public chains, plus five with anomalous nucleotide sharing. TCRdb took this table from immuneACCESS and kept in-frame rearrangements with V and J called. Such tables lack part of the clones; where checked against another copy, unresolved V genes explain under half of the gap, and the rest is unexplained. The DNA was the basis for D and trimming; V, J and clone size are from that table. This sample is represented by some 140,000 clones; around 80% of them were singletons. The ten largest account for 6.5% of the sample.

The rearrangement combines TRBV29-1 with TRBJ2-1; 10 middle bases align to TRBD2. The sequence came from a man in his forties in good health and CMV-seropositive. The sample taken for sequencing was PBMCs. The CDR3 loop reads CSVEDRAGGQIEQFF. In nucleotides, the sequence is TGCAGCGTTGAAGACAGAGCGGGAGGGCAGATTGAGCAGTTCTTC.